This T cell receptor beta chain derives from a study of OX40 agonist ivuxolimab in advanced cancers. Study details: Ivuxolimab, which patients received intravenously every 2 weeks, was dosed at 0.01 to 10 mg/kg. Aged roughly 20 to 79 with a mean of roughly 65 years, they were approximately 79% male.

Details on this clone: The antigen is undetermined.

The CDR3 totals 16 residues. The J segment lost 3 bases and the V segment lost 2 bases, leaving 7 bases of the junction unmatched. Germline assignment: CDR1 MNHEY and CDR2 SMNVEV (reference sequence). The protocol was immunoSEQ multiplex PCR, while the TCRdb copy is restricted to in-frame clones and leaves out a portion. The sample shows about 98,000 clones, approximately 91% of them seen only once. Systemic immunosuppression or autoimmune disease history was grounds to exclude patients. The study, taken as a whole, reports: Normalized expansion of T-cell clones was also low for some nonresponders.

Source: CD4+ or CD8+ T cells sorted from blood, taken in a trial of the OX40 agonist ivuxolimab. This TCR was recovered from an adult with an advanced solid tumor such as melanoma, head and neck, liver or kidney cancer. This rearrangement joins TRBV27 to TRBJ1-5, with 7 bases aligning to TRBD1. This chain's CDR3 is CASSLRGDSDNQPQHF. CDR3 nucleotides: TGTGCCAGCAGTTTAAGAGGGGACAGCGACAATCAGCCCCAGCATTTT.